The clone carrying this T cell receptor beta chain was counted ten times or more. Its antigen remains unknown. The record originates from a study of response to subunit inactivated influenza vaccine. Each CDR3 protein is one row after TCRdb ran MiXCR on the RT-PCR reads. Here the sample spans 800,000 to 1,000,000 distinct CDR3 sequences, 21% being singletons. General observations from the study: Few additional T cells are recruited per seasonal influenza vaccination, authors suggested.

The sequence came from a man aged 50 to 59 who received an inactivated influenza vaccine. This material consisted of PBMCs from blood, taken about 5 days after vaccination.

CDR3 amino acids: CASSLNPAGAGVTEAFF. The DNA of the CDR3 is TGCGCCAGCAGCTTAAACCCCGCCGGGGCGGGGGTGACTGAAGCTTTCTTT. The chain carries TRBV5-1 and TRBJ1-1, with a weak D call TRBD1 (5 bases). Germline assignment: CDR1 SGHRS and CDR2 YFSETQ. V lost 2 bases and J 5 bases, leaving 22 bases between the germline ends. The CDR3 contains 17 residues. The whole variable domain, remainder taken from reference TRBV5-1 and TRBJ1-1, is KAGVTQTPRYLIKTRGQQVTLSCSPISGHRSVSWYQQTPGQGLQFLFEYFSETQRNKGNFPGRFSGRQFSNSRSEMNVSTLELGDSALYLCASSLNPAGAGVTEAFFGQGTRLTVV.